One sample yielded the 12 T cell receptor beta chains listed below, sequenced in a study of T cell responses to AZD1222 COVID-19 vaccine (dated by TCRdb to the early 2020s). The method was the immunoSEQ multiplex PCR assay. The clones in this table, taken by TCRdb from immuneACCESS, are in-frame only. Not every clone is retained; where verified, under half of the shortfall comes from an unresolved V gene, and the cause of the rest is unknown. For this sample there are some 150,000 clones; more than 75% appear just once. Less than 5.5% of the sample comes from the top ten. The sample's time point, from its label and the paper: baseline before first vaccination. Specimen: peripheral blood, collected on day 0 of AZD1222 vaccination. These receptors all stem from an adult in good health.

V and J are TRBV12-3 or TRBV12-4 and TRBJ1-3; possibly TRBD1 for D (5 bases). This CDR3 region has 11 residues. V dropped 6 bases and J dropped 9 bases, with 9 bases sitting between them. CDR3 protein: CASSLGGTIYF. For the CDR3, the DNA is TGTGCCAGCAGCCTCGGGGGCACCATATATTTT.

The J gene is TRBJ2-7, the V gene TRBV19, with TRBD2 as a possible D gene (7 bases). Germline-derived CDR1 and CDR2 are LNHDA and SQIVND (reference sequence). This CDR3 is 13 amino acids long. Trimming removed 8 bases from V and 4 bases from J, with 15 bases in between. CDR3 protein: CASAGGAPYEQYF. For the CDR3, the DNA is TGTGCCAGTGCTGGGGGGGCGCCATACGAGCAGTACTTC.

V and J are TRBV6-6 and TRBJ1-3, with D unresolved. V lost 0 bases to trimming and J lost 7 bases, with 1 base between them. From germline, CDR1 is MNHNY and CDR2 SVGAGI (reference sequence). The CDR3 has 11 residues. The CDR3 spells CASSYSNTIYF. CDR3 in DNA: TGTGCCAGCAGTTACTCTAACACCATATATTTT.

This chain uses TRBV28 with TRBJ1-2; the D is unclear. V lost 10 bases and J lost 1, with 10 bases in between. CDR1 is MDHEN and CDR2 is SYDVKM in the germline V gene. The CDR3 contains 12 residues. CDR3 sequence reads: CAIHSRNYGYTF. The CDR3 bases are TGTGCCATCCACAGTCGTAACTATGGCTACACCTTC.

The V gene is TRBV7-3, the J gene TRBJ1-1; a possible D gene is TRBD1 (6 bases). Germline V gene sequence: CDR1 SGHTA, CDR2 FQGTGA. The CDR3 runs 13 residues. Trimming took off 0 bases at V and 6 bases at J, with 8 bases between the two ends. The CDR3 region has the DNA TGTGCCAGCAGCTTAACGGAGGGGGCTGAAGCTTTCTTT. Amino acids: CASSLTEGAEAFF.

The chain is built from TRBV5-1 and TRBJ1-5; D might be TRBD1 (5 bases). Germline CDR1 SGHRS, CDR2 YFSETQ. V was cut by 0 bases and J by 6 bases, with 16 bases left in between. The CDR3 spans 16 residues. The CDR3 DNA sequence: TGCGCCAGCAGCTTGGGCCCGGCGGTGGGGGGTCAGCCCCAGCATTTT. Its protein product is CASSLGPAVGGQPQHF. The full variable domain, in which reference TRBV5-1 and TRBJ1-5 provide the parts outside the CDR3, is KAGVTQTPRYLIKTRGQQVTLSCSPISGHRSVSWYQQTPGQGLQFLFEYFSETQRNKGNFPGRFSGRQFSNSRSEMNVSTLELGDSALYLCASSLGPAVGGQPQHFGDGTRLSIL.

CDR3 region: CASSLRGMASEAFF. CDR3 nucleotide sequence: TGTGCCAGCAGCCTGCGGGGGATGGCCTCTGAAGCTTTCTTT. The chain recombines TRBV3-1 (or the pseudogene TRBV3-2) with TRBJ1-1; D perhaps matches TRBD1 (5 bases). Per germline, CDR1 LGHDT and CDR2 YNNKEL (reference sequence). V was trimmed by 4 bases and J by 6 bases, leaving 15 bases between them. CDR3 length: 14 amino acids.

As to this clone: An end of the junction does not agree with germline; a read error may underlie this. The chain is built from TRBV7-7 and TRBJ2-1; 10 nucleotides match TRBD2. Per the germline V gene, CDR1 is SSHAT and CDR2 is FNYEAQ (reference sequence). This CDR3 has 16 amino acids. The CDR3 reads CASSPGLASSYNEQFF. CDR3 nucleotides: TGTGCTAGCAGCCCGGGACTAGCGAGCTCCTACAATGAGCAGTTCTTC.

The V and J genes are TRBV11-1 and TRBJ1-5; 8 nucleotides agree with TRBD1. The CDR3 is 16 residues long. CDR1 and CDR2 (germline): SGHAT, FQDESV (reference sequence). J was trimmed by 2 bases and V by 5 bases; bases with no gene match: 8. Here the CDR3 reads CASSAGQGMGNQPQHF. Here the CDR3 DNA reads TGTGCCAGCAGCGCTGGACAGGGAATGGGCAATCAGCCCCAGCATTTT. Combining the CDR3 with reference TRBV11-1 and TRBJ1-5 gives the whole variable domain EAEVAQSPRYKITEKSQAVAFWCDPISGHATLYWYRQILGQGPELLVQFQDESVVDDSQLPKDRFSAERLKGVDSTLKIQPAELGDSAMYLCASSAGQGMGNQPQHFGDGTRLSIL.

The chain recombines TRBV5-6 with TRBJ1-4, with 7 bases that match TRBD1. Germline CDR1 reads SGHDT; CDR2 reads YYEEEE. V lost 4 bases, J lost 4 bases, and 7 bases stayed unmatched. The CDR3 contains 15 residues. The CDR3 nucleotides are TGTGCCAGCAGCGCTTACAGGGGCCTTAATGAAAAACTGTTTTTT. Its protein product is CASSAYRGLNEKLFF. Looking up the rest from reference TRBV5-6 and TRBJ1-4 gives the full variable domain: DAGVTQSPTHLIKTRGQQVTLRCSPKSGHDTVSWYQQALGQGPQFIFQYYEEEERQRGNFPDRFSGHQFPNYSSELNVNALLLGDSALYLCASSAYRGLNEKLFFGSGTQLSVL.

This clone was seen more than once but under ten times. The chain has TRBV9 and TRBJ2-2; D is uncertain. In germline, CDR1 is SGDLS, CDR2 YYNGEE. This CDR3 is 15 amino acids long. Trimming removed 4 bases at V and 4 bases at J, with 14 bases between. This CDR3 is CASSSGNTGTGELFF. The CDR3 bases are TGTGCCAGCAGCTCCGGAAACACCGGCACCGGGGAGCTGTTTTTT.

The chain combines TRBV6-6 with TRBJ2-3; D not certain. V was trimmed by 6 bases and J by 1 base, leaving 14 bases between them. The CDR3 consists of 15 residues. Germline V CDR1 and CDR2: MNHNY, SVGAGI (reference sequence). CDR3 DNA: TGTGCCAGCAGCAGCCGACCGGCCGGCACAGATACGCAGTATTTT. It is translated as CASSSRPAGTDTQYF.